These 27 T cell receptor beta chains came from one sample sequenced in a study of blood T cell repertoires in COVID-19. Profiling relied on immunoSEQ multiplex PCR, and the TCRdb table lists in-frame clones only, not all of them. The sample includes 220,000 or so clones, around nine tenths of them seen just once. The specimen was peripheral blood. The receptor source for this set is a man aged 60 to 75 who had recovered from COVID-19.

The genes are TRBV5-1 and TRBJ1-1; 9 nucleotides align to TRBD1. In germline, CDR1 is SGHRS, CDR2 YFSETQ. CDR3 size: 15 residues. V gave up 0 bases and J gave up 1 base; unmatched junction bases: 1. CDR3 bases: TGCGCCAGCAGCTTGGCGGACAGGGGGAACACTGAAGCTTTCTTT. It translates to CASSLADRGNTEAFF.

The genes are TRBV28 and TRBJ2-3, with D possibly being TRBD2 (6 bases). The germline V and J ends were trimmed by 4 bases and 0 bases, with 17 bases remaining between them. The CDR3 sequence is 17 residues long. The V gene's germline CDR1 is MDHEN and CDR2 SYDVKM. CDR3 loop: CASSSRGSGYSTDTQYF. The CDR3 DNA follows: TGTGCCAGCAGTTCCCGGGGGAGCGGATATAGCACAGATACGCAGTATTTT.

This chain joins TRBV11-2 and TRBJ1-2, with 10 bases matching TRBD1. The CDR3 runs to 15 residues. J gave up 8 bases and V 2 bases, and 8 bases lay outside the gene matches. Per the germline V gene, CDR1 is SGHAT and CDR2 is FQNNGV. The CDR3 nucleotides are TGTGCCAGCAGCTTACAGACAGGGGGCGCCGAGGGCTACACCTTC. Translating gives CASSLQTGGAEGYTF.

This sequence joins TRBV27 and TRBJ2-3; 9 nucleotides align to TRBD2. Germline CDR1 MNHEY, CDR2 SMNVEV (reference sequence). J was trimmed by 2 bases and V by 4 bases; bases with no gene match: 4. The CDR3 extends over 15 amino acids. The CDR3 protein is CASSYLAGTTDTQYF. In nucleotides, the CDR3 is TGTGCCAGCAGTTACCTAGCGGGGACCACAGATACGCAGTATTTT.

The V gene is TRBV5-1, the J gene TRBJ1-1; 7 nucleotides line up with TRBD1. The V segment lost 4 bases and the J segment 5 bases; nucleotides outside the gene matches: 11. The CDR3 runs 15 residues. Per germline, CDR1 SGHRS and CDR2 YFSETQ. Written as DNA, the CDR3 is TGCGCCAGCAGCGATAACAGGGGAGAGGGGACTGAAGCTTTCTTT. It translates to CASSDNRGEGTEAFF.

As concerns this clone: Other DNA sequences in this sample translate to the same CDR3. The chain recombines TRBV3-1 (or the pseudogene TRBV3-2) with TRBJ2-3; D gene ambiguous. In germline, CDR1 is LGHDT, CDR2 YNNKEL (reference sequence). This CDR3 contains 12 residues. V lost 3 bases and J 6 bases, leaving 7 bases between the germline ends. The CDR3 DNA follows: TGTGCCAGCAGCCAGAAGCGCGATACGCAGTATTTT. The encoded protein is CASSQKRDTQYF.

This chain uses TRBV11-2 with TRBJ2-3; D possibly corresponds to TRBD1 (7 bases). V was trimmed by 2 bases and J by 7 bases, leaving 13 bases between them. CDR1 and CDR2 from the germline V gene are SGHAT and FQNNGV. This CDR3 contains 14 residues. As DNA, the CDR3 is TGTGCCAGCAGCTTACAGGAGGGGGCAAATACGCAGTATTTT. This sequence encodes CASSLQEGANTQYF.

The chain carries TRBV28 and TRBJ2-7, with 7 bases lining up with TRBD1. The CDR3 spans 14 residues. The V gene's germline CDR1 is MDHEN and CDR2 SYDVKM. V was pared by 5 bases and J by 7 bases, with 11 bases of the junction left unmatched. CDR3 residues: CASSTRQGRREQYF. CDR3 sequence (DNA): TGTGCCAGCAGTACCCGACAGGGAAGGAGGGAGCAGTACTTC.

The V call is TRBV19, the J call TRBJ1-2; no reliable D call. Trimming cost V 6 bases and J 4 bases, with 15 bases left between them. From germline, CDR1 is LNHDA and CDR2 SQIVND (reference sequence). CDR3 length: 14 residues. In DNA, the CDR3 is TGTGCCAGTAGGCCCGTTGCAGGATCCTATGGCTACACCTTC. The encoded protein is CASRPVAGSYGYTF.

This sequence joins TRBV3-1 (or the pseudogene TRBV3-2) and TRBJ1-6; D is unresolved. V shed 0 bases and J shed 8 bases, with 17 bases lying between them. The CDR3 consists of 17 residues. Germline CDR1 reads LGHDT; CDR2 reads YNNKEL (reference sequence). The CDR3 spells CASSQDRVRRLDSPLHF. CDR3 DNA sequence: TGTGCCAGCAGCCAAGATCGGGTCCGGAGGTTGGATTCACCCCTCCACTTT.

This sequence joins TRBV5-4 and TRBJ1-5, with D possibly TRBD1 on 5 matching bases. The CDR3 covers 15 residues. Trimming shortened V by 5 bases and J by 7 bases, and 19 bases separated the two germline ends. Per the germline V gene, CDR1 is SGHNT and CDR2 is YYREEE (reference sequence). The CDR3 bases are TGTGCCAGCAGTCCCACTCCCGGCGGGGACCAGCCCCAGCATTTT. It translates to CASSPTPGGDQPQHF.

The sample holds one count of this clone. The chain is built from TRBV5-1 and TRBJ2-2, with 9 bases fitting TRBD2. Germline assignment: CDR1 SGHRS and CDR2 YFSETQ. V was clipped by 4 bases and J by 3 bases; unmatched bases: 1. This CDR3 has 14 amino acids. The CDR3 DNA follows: TGCGCCAGCAGCAGACTAGCGGACACCGGGGAGCTGTTTTTT. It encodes CASSRLADTGELFF.

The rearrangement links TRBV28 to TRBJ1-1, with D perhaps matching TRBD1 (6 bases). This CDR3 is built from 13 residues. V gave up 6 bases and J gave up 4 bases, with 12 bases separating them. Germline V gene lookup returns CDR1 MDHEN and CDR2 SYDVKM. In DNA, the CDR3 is TGTGCCAGCAGCCTGGACAGTCTCACTGAAGCTTTCTTT. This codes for CASSLDSLTEAFF.

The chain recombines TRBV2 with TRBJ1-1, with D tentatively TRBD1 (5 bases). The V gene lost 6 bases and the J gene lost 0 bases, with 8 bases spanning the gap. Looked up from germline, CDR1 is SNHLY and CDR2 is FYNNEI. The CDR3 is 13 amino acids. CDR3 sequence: CASRAGLNTEAFF. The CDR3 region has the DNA TGTGCCAGCAGGGCGGGGCTGAACACTGAAGCTTTCTTT.

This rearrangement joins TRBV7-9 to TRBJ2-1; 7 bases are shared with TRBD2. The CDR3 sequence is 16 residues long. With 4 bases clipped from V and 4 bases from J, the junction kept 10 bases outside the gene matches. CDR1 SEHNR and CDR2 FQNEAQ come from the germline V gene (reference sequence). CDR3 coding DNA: TGTGCCAGCAGCTCCCTTGGGGGAGGGTTTTACAATGAGCAGTTCTTC. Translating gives CASSSLGGGFYNEQFF. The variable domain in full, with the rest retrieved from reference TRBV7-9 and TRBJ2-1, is DTGVSQNPRHKITKRGQNVTFRCDPISEHNRLYWYRQTLGQGPEFLTYFQNEAQLEKSRLLSDRFSAERPKGSFSTLEIQRTEQGDSAMYLCASSSLGGGFYNEQFFGPGTRLTVL.

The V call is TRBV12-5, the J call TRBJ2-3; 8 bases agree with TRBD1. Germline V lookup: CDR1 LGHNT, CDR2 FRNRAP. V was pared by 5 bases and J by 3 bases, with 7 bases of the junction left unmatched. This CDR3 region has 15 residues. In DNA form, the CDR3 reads TGTGCTAGTGGTCGCGACAGGGGCCGGACAGATACGCAGTATTTT. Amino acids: CASGRDRGRTDTQYF.

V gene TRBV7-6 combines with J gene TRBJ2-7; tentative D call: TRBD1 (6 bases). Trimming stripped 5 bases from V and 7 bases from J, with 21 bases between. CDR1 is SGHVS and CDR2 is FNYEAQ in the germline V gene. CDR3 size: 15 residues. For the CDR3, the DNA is TGTGCCAGCAGCCCCGCCCAGGGGCGGAGAAAAGAGCAGTACTTC. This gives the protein CASSPAQGRRKEQYF.

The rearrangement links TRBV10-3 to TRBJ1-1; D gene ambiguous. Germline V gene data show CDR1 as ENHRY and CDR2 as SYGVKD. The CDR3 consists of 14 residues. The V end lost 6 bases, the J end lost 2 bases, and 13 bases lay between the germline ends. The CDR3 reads CAISPSAANTEAFF. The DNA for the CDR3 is TGTGCCATCAGCCCCTCGGCGGCCAACACTGAAGCTTTCTTT.

Here the CDR3 reads CASSPGQFNVLTF. In DNA, the CDR3 is TGTGCCAGCAGCCCGGGACAGTTCAACGTCCTGACTTTC. The V and J genes are TRBV7-2 and TRBJ2-6; 7 bases map to TRBD1. J gave up 9 bases and V 5 bases, and 4 bases lay outside the gene matches. This CDR3 has 13 residues. The V gene's germline CDR1 is SGHTA and CDR2 FQGNSA.

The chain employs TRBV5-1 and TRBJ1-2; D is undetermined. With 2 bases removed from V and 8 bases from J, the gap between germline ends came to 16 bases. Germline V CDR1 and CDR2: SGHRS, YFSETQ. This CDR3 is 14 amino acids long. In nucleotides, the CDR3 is TGCGCCAGCAGCTTTGGTGTCTCTTCGGGGGGCTACACCTTC. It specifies CASSFGVSSGGYTF.

CDR3 DNA: TGTGCCAGTAGTGAAGGGACAGTGTACGGGGGTGAGCAGTTCTTC. This encodes CASSEGTVYGGEQFF. The genes are TRBV19 and TRBJ2-1; the D gene is possibly TRBD1 (7 bases). CDR3 length equals 15 residues. Germline CDR1 reads LNHDA; CDR2 reads SQIVND (reference sequence). V shed 5 bases and J shed 9 bases, with 20 bases lying between them.

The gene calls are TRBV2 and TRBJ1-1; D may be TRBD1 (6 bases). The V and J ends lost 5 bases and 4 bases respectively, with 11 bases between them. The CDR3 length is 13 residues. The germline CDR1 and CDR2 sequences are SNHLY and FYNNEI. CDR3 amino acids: CASSLQGATEAFF. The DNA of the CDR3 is TGTGCCAGCAGTTTACAGGGTGCCACTGAAGCTTTCTTT.

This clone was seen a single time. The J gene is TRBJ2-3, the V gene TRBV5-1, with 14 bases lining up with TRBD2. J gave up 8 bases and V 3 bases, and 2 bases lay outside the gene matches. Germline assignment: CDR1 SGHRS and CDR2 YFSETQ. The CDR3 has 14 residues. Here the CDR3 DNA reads TGCGCCAGCAGCTCGGGACTAGCGGGGGTTACGCAGTATTTT. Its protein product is CASSSGLAGVTQYF.

DNA for the CDR3: TGTGCCAGCAGCCAAGATAGGACAACAGGGGGGACCTACAATGAGCAGTTCTTC. Translating it yields CASSQDRTTGGTYNEQFF. This chain uses TRBV3-1 (or the pseudogene TRBV3-2) with TRBJ2-1; 8 positions agree with TRBD1. CDR1 is LGHDT, CDR2 YNNKEL, per germline (reference sequence). The ends lost 0 bases at V and 2 bases at J; junction bases unmatched: 9. This CDR3 spans 18 amino acids.

The CDR3 loop is CASRRGKNTGELFF. The DNA for the CDR3 is TGTGCCAGCCGGAGGGGAAAGAACACCGGGGAGCTGTTTTTT. The V call is TRBV4-2, the J call TRBJ2-2, with D tentatively TRBD2 (6 bases). V dropped 8 bases and J dropped 1 base, with 11 bases sitting between them. The CDR3 contains 14 residues. The germline V gene encodes CDR1 LGHNA and CDR2 YNFKEQ.

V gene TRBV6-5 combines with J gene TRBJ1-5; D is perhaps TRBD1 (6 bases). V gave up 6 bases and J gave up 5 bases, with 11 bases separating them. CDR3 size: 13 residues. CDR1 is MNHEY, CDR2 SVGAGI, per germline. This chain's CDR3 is CASSIQGHQPQHF. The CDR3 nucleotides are TGTGCCAGCAGCATCCAGGGGCATCAGCCCCAGCATTTT.

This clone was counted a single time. The CDR3 nucleotides read TGTGCCAGCAGTTTTAGGGAGGGGTTGAAGAAAGAGACCCAGTACTTC. It yields the protein CASSFREGLKKETQYF. The chain combines TRBV27 with TRBJ2-5; TRBD2 matches 7 bases. V gave up 3 bases and J gave up 3 bases; unmatched junction bases: 10. Germline values: CDR1 MNHEY, CDR2 SMNVEV (reference sequence). This CDR3 has 16 residues.